This TCR beta chain was captured by sequencing in a study of T cells after yellow fever vaccination. This clonotype was detected many times. 5'RACE template switching added a universal primer site and UMIs to TCR cDNA. One entry per CDR3 protein, called by TCRdb with MiXCR from the 5' RACE reads. This sample carries 280,000 or so distinct CDR3 sequences, 8.7% of them seen once, and the ten largest clones take about 3%. CDR3 length equals 13 residues. Deletions cut 6 bases from V and 4 bases from J, with 12 bases between. This sequence originates from a man aged 18 to 29 who received the YFV17D yellow fever vaccine. Source: CD4+ T cells sorted from PBMCs, taken 5 days after the yellow fever booster vaccination. The rearrangement links TRBV12-3 or TRBV12-4 to TRBJ1-2, with D tentatively TRBD1 (5 bases). In DNA form, the CDR3 reads TGTGCCAGCAGAGGTAGAGGGGTCTATGGCTACACCTTC. As protein: CASRGRGVYGYTF.